This T cell receptor beta chain is drawn from a study of T cell responses to AZD1222 COVID-19 vaccine. Notes on the study in general: White British people made up most donors, females outnumbered males, and clonal diversity was possibly underestimated. Across the whole spike, CD4 TCRs peaked at regions 160-218 and 743-854. The repertoires were collected only after the peak T cell response.

The V end was cut by 1 base, the J end by 0 bases, with 4 bases between. This CDR3 has 14 amino acids. Germline CDR1 is SEHNR and CDR2 is FQNEAQ (reference sequence). A word on this clone: Antigen specificity is unknown.

Some clones are missing from TCRdb's copy, which holds only in-frame ones; the method was immunoSEQ multiplex PCR. This sample carries approximately 130,000 clones, approximately 86% of them seen once, and the ten largest clones take more than 5.5%. V and J are TRBV7-9 and TRBJ1-3; D is unclear. The sample here was peripheral blood, taken 28 days after the second AZD1222 dose. The clonotype originates from an adult who received the AZD1222 COVID-19 vaccine. Written as DNA, the CDR3 is TGTGCCAGCAGCTTAGGACACTCTGGAAACACCATATATTTT. This codes for CASSLGHSGNTIYF.